This TCR beta chain came from a study of cytomegalovirus exposure and HLA in healthy donors (dated 2017 in TCRdb). With respect to the entire study: A later analysis indicated that the 95 to 150 validation repertoires were generated on the platform also employed for the 720 or so repertoires of the first cohort. In addition to the first cohort of several hundred subjects, a separate validation cohort of 120 different subjects was used. The study aimed to test whether signatures of past pathogen exposure could be identified by cataloging public T cell receptors. To predict cytomegalovirus infection status, the study combined high-throughput TCR immunosequencing, statistical association of individual TCRs with disease status, and machine learning. The study at large found these results: In the study, some 160 TCR beta chains were listed as associated with cytomegalovirus. A later analysis found that TCRs clustered in the first cohort also tended to co-occur in the roughly 120 validation repertoires, with just under 95% of cluster scores above 0. Cytomegalovirus status was reported to be diagnosed by the classifier with high specificity and sensitivity in both the original and validation cohorts. Across donors, most TCR sequences were observed very rarely, whereas some public TCRs were present in many individuals. According to the authors, the approach could potentially be generalized to other disease states and immunological phenotypes. All 120 or so repertoires were used to score co-occurrence in the validation cohort in a later analysis, because that analysis had no HLA typing for the cohort. A few of the identified cytomegalovirus-associated TCR beta chains were confirmed in vitro to be specific for cytomegalovirus antigens.

Library construction relied on the immunoSEQ multiplex PCR assay. The published analysis was carried out like this. A statistical classification framework was built to diagnose cytomegalovirus status from the catalog of TCR beta chain sequences. TCRdb took this table from immuneACCESS and kept in-frame rearrangements with V and J called. Such tables lack part of the clones; where checked against another copy, unresolved V genes explain under half of the gap, and the rest is unexplained. V and J calls and clone size are those listed in that table; D and trimming were worked out from the DNA. The sample table lists under 300,000 clones, approximately 86% of them with a count of one. The top ten constitute roughly 1.2% of the sample. Worth noting for this clone: The antigen it binds to is not known. The input lacks base qualities; no much larger clone sits a single base away.

Trimming removed 6 bases from V and 2 bases from J, leaving 12 bases between the germline ends. As encoded in the germline V gene (reference sequence), CDR1 is MNHEY while CDR2 is SMNVEV. There are 14 amino acids in the CDR3, from cysteine to phenylalanine inclusive. Just CDR3 DNA is preserved here, 42 bases in frame from base 1. The donors belonged to the validation cohort of over a hundred subjects, which was separate from the roughly 700-subject first cohort. This TCR derives from a woman aged 30 to 39 in good health and CMV-seropositive. Sequences were obtained from PBMCs. This receptor chain uses TRBV27 and TRBJ2-3, with the identity of the D gene unclear. The CDR3 corresponds to CASRSDSHTDTQYF. The bases read TGTGCCAGCAGGTCAGACTCTCACACAGATACGCAGTATTTT.